This T cell receptor (beta chain) derives from a study of OX40 agonist ivuxolimab in advanced cancers. Study outcomes and limitations: Averaging showed that CD8+ T cells had more expanded clones than CD4+ did.

Using immunoSEQ multiplex PCR, the repertoire was profiled, and TCRdb retains in-frame clones only, with some absent. Of fewer than 65,000 clones in the sample, approximately 93% were seen once. Germline values: CDR1 MGHRA, CDR2 YSYEKL. This CDR3 contains 15 residues. The ends lost 6 bases at V and 1 base at J; junction bases unmatched: 5. The table lists this clone with a few counts. What it binds is not known. Other DNA sequences within the sample encode an identical CDR3. Individuals having autoimmune disease history or systemic immunosuppression were not enrolled. The chain uses TRBV4-1 and TRBJ2-7, with 11 bases lining up with TRBD2. This clonotype was obtained from an adult with an advanced solid tumor such as melanoma, head and neck, liver or kidney cancer. Material: CD4+ or CD8+ T cells sorted from blood, obtained in a trial of the OX40 agonist ivuxolimab. The CDR3 sequence: CASSSTSGGSYEQYF. The CDR3 region has the DNA TGCGCCAGCAGTTCAACTAGCGGGGGTTCCTACGAGCAGTACTTC.